These 8 T cell receptor beta chains share one sample of origin, sequenced in a study of control samples from healthy donors and cancer patients. The method was immunoSEQ multiplex PCR; TCRdb's version includes in-frame clones alone and lacks a portion of them. The repertoire holds about 48,000 clones, 93% seen once, with 20% to 30% in the top ten. The sample comprised PBMCs. All receptors derive from a woman between 45 and 60 years old with head and neck cancer.

The table lists this clone with a few counts. The chain carries TRBV27 and TRBJ2-7; perhaps TRBD1 as D (6 bases). V was cut by 6 bases and J by 3 bases, with 12 bases left in between. Germline V gives CDR1 MNHEY, CDR2 SMNVEV (reference sequence). The CDR3 has 13 residues. CDR3 in amino acids: CASRPGHLYEQYF. CDR3 nucleotides: TGTGCCAGCAGGCCGGGACACCTCTACGAGCAGTACTTC.

The chain recombines TRBV4-1 with TRBJ1-1; no firm D call. In germline, CDR1 is MGHRA, CDR2 YSYEKL. V was cut by 0 bases and J by 0 bases, with 11 bases left in between. This CDR3 contains 16 residues. This chain's CDR3 is CASSQDRRRLNTEAFF. CDR3 sequence (DNA): TGCGCCAGCAGCCAAGATCGCCGACGGCTGAACACTGAAGCTTTCTTT.

This chain uses TRBV6-5 with TRBJ2-7; 8 bases agree with TRBD2. The CDR3 runs to 14 residues. CDR1 is MNHEY and CDR2 is SVGAGI in the germline V gene. The junction had 5 bases not matched to a gene; V was cut back by 7 bases and J by 0 bases. DNA of the CDR3: TGTGCCAGCACGGGCGGGAGGTACTCCTACGAGCAGTACTTC. Its protein is CASTGGRYSYEQYF.

The chain carries TRBV3-1 (or the pseudogene TRBV3-2) and TRBJ1-5; D possibly corresponds to TRBD1 (5 bases). CDR1 is LGHDT, CDR2 YNNKEL, per germline (reference sequence). The CDR3 contains 15 residues. The germline V and J ends were trimmed by 0 bases and 5 bases, with 11 bases remaining between them. CDR3 DNA sequence: TGTGCCAGCAGCCAAGACACGGGGGGTTATCAGCCCCAGCATTTT. This gives the protein CASSQDTGGYQPQHF.

The J gene is TRBJ2-5, the V gene TRBV27, with D perhaps TRBD2 (5 bases). V was cut by 2 bases and J by 5 bases, with 15 bases left in between. Germline V CDR1 and CDR2: MNHEY, SMNVEV (reference sequence). This CDR3 comprises 15 residues. The CDR3 nucleotides are TGTGCCAGCAGTTTACTAGGACGGGAAGGGGAGACCCAGTACTTC. Amino acid sequence: CASSLLGREGETQYF.

The chain employs TRBV28 and TRBJ1-2, with a tentative D call TRBD1 (5 bases). The V end lost 8 bases, the J end lost 5 bases, and 27 bases lay between the germline ends. CDR3 length equals 17 residues. Germline values: CDR1 MDHEN, CDR2 SYDVKM. CDR3 nucleotides: TGTGCCAGCCTGAGGGATGTTCGGGACCTCTTTACTTATGGCTACACCTTC. Residues: CASLRDVRDLFTYGYTF.

The chain couples TRBV24-1 to TRBJ2-1; 7 positions agree with TRBD1. The CDR3 length is 15 residues. Germline V lookup: CDR1 KGHDR, CDR2 SFDVKD. V shed 4 bases and J 5 bases; nucleotides not matched to a gene: 7. The CDR3 region is CATSEWTGANNEQFF. CDR3 sequence (DNA): TGTGCCACCAGTGAGTGGACAGGCGCAAACAATGAGCAGTTCTTC.

Comments on this clone: The same CDR3 is also encoded by other DNA sequences in this sample. The V call is TRBV9, the J call TRBJ2-3; D assignment may be TRBD1 or TRBD2 (6 bases each). Germline CDR1 and CDR2: SGDLS and YYNGEE. The V end lost 0 bases, the J end lost 0 bases, and 11 bases lay between the germline ends. The CDR3 consists of 16 residues. The CDR3 loop is CASSVEGGVSTDTQYF. CDR3 DNA sequence: TGTGCCAGCAGCGTAGAGGGGGGAGTCAGCACAGATACGCAGTATTTT.